These 14 T cell receptor beta chains originate from one sample sequenced in a study of CD8 T cells in ankylosing spondylitis (dated by TCRdb to 2015 to 2018). Preparation of the library involved 5' RACE. TCRdb shows the sequencer as Illumina HiSeq 2500. TCRdb reworked the public reads: Q25 trimming with fastp, MiXCR clone assembly, productive beta chains retained. Entries are consolidated by CDR3 protein sequence, retaining the most common genes and DNA. Recorded for this sample are under 250,000 distinct CDR3 sequences; 8.2% of them occurred a single time. Together, the top ten hold roughly 4.9% of the sample. The specimen was blood, either unsorted or a sorted T cell fraction (not recorded which). These receptors came from a female donor with ankylosing spondylitis or in good health (not recorded which).

Of note for this clonotype: Being one base from a much bigger clone, this may be a read error. The genes are TRBV5-1 and TRBJ2-1; D gene unclear. CDR3 size: 13 residues. Germline loops: CDR1 SGHRS, CDR2 YFSETQ. CDR3 bases: TGCGCCAGCACCGCCCGCTCCTACACTGAGCAGTTCTTC. It is translated as CASTARSYTEQFF.

At least ten counts were recorded for this clonotype. The chain employs TRBV27 and TRBJ1-2; TRBD1 might be the D (5 bases). There are 13 residues in the CDR3. The V end lost 6 bases, the J end lost 5 bases, and 13 bases lay between the germline ends. Germline V gene lookup returns CDR1 MNHEY and CDR2 SMNVEV (reference sequence). The CDR3 loop reads CASRRGDSYGYTF. CDR3 nucleotide sequence: TGTGCCAGCAGGCGGGGCGACAGTTATGGCTACACCTTC.

Points on this clonotype: A much bigger clone sits one base away, suggesting this may be a read error. This chain joins TRBV5-5 and TRBJ1-5, with D tentatively TRBD1 (6 bases). CDR1 SGHKS and CDR2 YYEKEE come from the germline V gene (reference sequence). The CDR3 runs 14 residues. The CDR3 loop is CANSAGGLNQPQHF. In DNA, the CDR3 is TGTGCCAACAGCGCCGGGGGCCTAAATCAGCCCCAGCATTTT.

Note on this clonotype: A single base separates this from a much larger clone, so it may be a read error. The chain joins TRBV29-1 to TRBJ1-3; TRBD1 matches at 7 bases. The CDR3 is 13 amino acids. Per the germline V gene, CDR1 is SQVTM and CDR2 is ANQGSEA. CDR3 amino acids: CSAYRDSGNTVYF. CDR3 coding DNA: TGCAGCGCTTACCGGGACAGTGGAAACACCGTATATTTT.

This clonotype has more than one count but fewer than ten. This chain connects TRBV28 to TRBJ1-2; D gene unclear. Trimming took 5 bases from V and 2 from J, leaving 12 bases between them. Germline V lookup: CDR1 MDHEN, CDR2 SYDVKM. The CDR3 is 14 amino acids. CDR3 sequence reads: CASSPHSLNYGYTF. In nucleotides, the CDR3 is TGTGCCAGCAGTCCACACAGCCTCAACTATGGCTACACCTTC.

This clonotype was observed a handful of times. This sequence joins TRBV28 and TRBJ2-1, with TRBD2 identical over 8 bases. V was clipped by 8 bases and J by 0 bases; unmatched bases: 12. CDR3 size: 17 residues. Germline-derived CDR1 and CDR2 are MDHEN and SYDVKM. As DNA, the CDR3 is TGTGCCAGCGTGGGGGCTAGCGGGTCAAGCTCCTACAATGAGCAGTTCTTC. This translates into CASVGASGSSSYNEQFF.

Many counts were recorded for this clonotype. Here the CDR3 reads CASTPFELKPGTQYF. The CDR3 bases are TGTGCCAGCACCCCTTTTGAGCTCAAGCCAGGGACGCAGTATTTT. The chain uses TRBV6-1 and TRBJ2-3; perhaps TRBD1 as D (5 bases). Germline-derived CDR1 and CDR2 are MNHNS and SASEGT. Trimming pared 7 bases from V and 9 bases from J, leaving 23 bases between. CDR3 size: 15 residues.

This clonotype occurred many times. This rearrangement joins TRBV20-1 to TRBJ2-7; D is possibly TRBD1 (5 bases). The CDR3 runs 15 residues. V was pared by 0 bases and J by 7 bases, with 19 bases between. The germline V gene has CDR1 DFQATT and CDR2 SNEGSKA (reference sequence). In DNA, the CDR3 is TGCAGTGCTAGAGATTGGTCTCATATGGGGCAAGAGCAGTACTTC. It is translated as CSARDWSHMGQEQYF.

This clonotype turned up a few times. The genes are TRBV5-1 and TRBJ2-5, with TRBD2 as a possible D gene (5 bases). The CDR3 extends over 14 amino acids. V shed 4 bases and J shed 5 bases, with 15 bases lying between them. In germline, CDR1 is SGHRS, CDR2 YFSETQ. The CDR3: CASSPGGSEETQYF. The CDR3 nucleotides are TGCGCCAGCAGCCCTGGCGGTAGCGAGGAGACCCAGTACTTC.

This clonotype was recorded at least ten times. V gene TRBV12-3 or TRBV12-4 combines with J gene TRBJ2-1; TRBD2 might be the D (5 bases). The CDR3 covers 15 residues. V was trimmed by 7 bases and J by 8 bases, leaving 21 bases between them. This chain's CDR3 is CASTSGGLVRDEQFF. The CDR3 DNA reads TGTGCCAGCACCTCCGGCGGGCTAGTTCGCGATGAGCAGTTCTTC.

This clonotype turned up a few times. J is TRBJ1-6 and V is TRBV11-1; 10 nucleotides match TRBD1. V shed 4 bases and J 5 bases; nucleotides not matched to a gene: 14. CDR3 length equals 19 residues. From germline, CDR1 is SGHAT and CDR2 FQDESV (reference sequence). CDR3 sequence (DNA): TGTGCCAGCAGCTCAGCGGGACAGGGGAGTAAGAACCATAATTCACCCCTCCACTTT. This sequence encodes CASSSAGQGSKNHNSPLHF.

This clonotype was observed a handful of times. The V gene is TRBV20-1, the J gene TRBJ2-4; TRBD2 aligns across 13 bases. With V trimmed by 7 bases and J by 0 bases, 15 bases remained unmatched. Germline lookup yields CDR1 DFQATT and CDR2 SNEGSKA (reference sequence). The CDR3 has 19 amino acids. The CDR3 DNA reads TGCAGTGTTGGAACCTCCGGGACTAGCGGGACTTTAGCCAAAAACATTCAGTACTTC. Its protein is CSVGTSGTSGTLAKNIQYF.

This clonotype was picked up many times. V is TRBV12-3 or TRBV12-4 and J is TRBJ2-1; D gene unclear. Trimming took 2 bases from V and 3 from J, leaving 11 bases between them. The CDR3 runs to 15 residues. The CDR3 loop is CASSLRNSGYNEQFF. The CDR3 nucleotides read TGTGCCAGCAGTTTAAGGAATTCAGGCTACAATGAGCAGTTCTTC.

The J gene is TRBJ2-7, the V gene TRBV7-9, with 10 bases fitting TRBD1. Trimming at V came to 5 bases and at J to 4 bases, leaving 5 bases not matched to a gene. Germline V gene sequence: CDR1 SEHNR, CDR2 FQNEAQ (reference sequence). The CDR3 consists of 14 residues. For the CDR3, the DNA is TGTGCCAGCAGCCGACAGGGGGCGCGGTACGAGCAGTACTTC. Protein product: CASSRQGARYEQYF. Full variable domain (outside the CDR3, taken from reference TRBV7-9 and TRBJ2-7): DTGVSQNPRHKITKRGQNVTFRCDPISEHNRLYWYRQTLGQGPEFLTYFQNEAQLEKSRLLSDRFSAERPKGSFSTLEIQRTEQGDSAMYLCASSRQGARYEQYFGPGTRLTVT.